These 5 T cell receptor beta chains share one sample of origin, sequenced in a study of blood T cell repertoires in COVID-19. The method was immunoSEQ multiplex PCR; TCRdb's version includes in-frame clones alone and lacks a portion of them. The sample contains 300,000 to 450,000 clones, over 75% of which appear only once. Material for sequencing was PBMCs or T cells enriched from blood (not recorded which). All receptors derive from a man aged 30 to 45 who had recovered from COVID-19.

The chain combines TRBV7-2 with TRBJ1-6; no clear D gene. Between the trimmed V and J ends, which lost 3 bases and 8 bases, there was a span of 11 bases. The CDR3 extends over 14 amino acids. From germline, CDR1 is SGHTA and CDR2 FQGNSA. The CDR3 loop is CASSFSPRYSPLHF. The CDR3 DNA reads TGTGCCAGCAGCTTTAGTCCTCGTTATTCACCCCTCCACTTT.

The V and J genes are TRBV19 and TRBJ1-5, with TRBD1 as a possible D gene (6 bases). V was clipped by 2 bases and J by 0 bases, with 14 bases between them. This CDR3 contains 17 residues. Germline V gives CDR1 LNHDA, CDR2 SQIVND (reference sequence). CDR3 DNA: TGTGCCAGTAGTATACAGGGGCCGACGGGTAGCAATCAGCCCCAGCATTTT. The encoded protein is CASSIQGPTGSNQPQHF.

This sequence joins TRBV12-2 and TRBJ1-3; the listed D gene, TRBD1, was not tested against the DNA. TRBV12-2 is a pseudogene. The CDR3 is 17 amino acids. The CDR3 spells CASRLRTDRGSGNTIYF. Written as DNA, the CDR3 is TGTGCAAGTCGCTTACGAACGGACAGGGGATCTGGAAACACCATATATTTT.

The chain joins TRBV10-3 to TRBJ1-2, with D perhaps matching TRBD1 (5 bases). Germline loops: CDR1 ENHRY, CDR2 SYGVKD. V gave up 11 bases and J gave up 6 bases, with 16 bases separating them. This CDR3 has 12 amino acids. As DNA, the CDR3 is TGTGCCGTGTTAGGACAAAGCGATGGCTACACCTTC. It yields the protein CAVLGQSDGYTF.

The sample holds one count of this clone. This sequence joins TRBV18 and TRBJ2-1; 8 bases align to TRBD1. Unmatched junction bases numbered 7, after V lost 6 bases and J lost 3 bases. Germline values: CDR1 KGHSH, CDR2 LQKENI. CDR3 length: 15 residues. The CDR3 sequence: CASSPGGFNYNEQFF. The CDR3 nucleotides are TGTGCCAGCTCCCCAGGGGGCTTCAACTACAATGAGCAGTTCTTC.